This TCR beta chain was documented in a study of T cell repertoires in cytomegalovirus infection. This CDR3 region has 15 residues. V dropped 0 bases and J dropped 4 bases, with 9 bases sitting between them. Germline assignment: CDR1 MNHNS and CDR2 SASEGT. TCRdb re-derived calls from the reads in MiXCR, one entry per CDR3 protein. This sample carries fewer than 550,000 distinct CDR3 sequences, approximately 33% of them seen once, and the ten largest clones take approximately 13%. The material sequenced was PBMCs. The rearrangement joins TRBV6-1 to TRBJ2-2; possibly TRBD1 or TRBD2 for D (5 bases each). The receptor's source is a human donor in good health (CMV status not recorded). Some clones in this sample may be carry-over from other donors' samples. CDR3 in amino acids: CASSEARGVTGELFF. In DNA, the CDR3 is TGTGCCAGCAGTGAAGCGCGAGGGGTCACCGGGGAGCTGTTTTTT.